The clone carrying this T cell receptor (beta chain) has just a few counts. This record comes from a study of blood T cell repertoires in COVID-19. Study-wide background: The United States, Italy and Spain provided the acute and convalescent COVID-19 samples. Sources were T cells, B-cell-depleted T cells, or PBMCs; the material itself was cDNA or gDNA.

V was shortened by 6 bases and J by 4 bases, with 15 bases between the two germline ends. Germline values: CDR1 MNHEY, CDR2 SVGAGI. The CDR3 covers 15 residues. In the original processing: Estimation of nucleated cell counts was performed using reference gene primer amplification. TCRdb keeps only in-frame clones here, not all; method: immunoSEQ multiplex PCR. For V, J and clone size, that table is used; D and trimming come from the DNA. The data hold about 130,000 clones, with about 80% observed a single time. The genes are TRBV6-5 and TRBJ1-4, with D perhaps TRBD1 (6 bases). Sequencing was carried out using peripheral blood. This receptor was identified in a woman of 80 years or more with acute or convalescent COVID-19. Written as DNA, the CDR3 is TGTGCCAGCAGGCCAAACAGGGCCCGTAATGAAAAACTGTTTTTT. This codes for CASRPNRARNEKLFF.